These T cell receptor beta chains were read from a single sample in a study of shared clonotypes between healthy human individuals. The protocol was immunoSEQ multiplex PCR, while the TCRdb copy is restricted to in-frame clones and leaves out a portion. This sample has some 1,400,000 clones, with roughly 95% found just once. What was sequenced was naive CD4+ T cells sorted from blood. The origin of the receptors is a man aged 30 to 45 in good health. CDR3s include the opening cysteine and the closing phenylalanine or tryptophan. D genes are given only for firm matches. Size is stated for part of the rows, as once, few or many counts, or as a class when the clone is expanded.

size	D	J	V	CDR3	DNA
NA	TRBD2	TRBJ2-7	TRBV7-9	CASSFRLADYEQYF	TGTGCCAGCAGCTTTAGGCTAGCGGACTACGAGCAGTACTTC
few	TRBD1	TRBJ1-1	TRBV9	CASSVGGTVGNTEAFF	TGTGCCAGCAGCGTAGGAGGGACAGTTGGCAACACTGAAGCTTTCTTT
NA	NA	TRBJ2-1	TRBV7-7	CASSLDGASNYNEQFF	TGTGCTAGCAGCTTAGATGGGGCGTCGAATTACAATGAGCAGTTCTTC
NA	TRBD2	TRBJ2-1	TRBV7-9	CASSLVLAGVFNEQFF	TGTGCCAGCAGCTTAGTGCTAGCGGGAGTTTTCAATGAGCAGTTCTTC
NA	NA	TRBJ2-3	TRBV30	CAWRMKASRDTQYF	TGTGCCTGGAGAATGAAGGCTAGTCGTGATACGCAGTATTTT
NA	NA	TRBJ2-7	TRBV21-1	CASSKLTSGGCYEQYF	TGTGCCAGCAGCAAATTAACTAGCGGGGGCTGCTACGAGCAGTACTTC
NA	NA	TRBJ2-5	TRBV6-5	CASSYSRETQYF	TGTGCCAGCAGTTACTCTCGGGAGACCCAGTACTTC
NA	NA	TRBJ2-7	TRBV5-1	CASSLGSVGTWTYEQYF	TGCGCCAGCAGCTTGGGCTCGGTAGGGACTTGGACCTACGAGCAGTACTTC
NA	NA	TRBJ1-5	TRBV2	CASRGAPRNQPQHF	TGTGCCAGCCGTGGGGCGCCGAGGAATCAGCCCCAGCATTTT
NA	TRBD1	TRBJ1-2	TRBV27	CASSLAQGVSGYTF	TGTGCCAGCAGTTTAGCACAGGGGGTCAGCGGCTACACCTTC
NA	NA	TRBJ2-2	TRBV29-1	CSAGRGGSNTGELFF	TGCAGCGCCGGTCGTGGGGGGTCGAACACCGGGGAGCTGTTTTTT
NA	TRBD1	TRBJ2-1	TRBV7-9	CASSPWTGSSYNEQFF	TGTGCCAGCAGCCCATGGACAGGGAGCTCCTACAATGAGCAGTTCTTC
NA	NA	TRBJ2-1	TRBV28	CASVAGTFYNEQFF	TGTGCCAGCGTGGCCGGGACATTTTACAATGAGCAGTTCTTC
NA	NA	TRBJ2-3	TRBV5-5	CASSSLPTDTQYF	TGTGCCAGCAGTTCCCTCCCCACAGATACGCAGTATTTT
NA	TRBD2	TRBJ2-4	TRBV6-1	CASSEAFSGGIKNIQYF	TGTGCCAGCAGTGAAGCATTTTCGGGGGGTATCAAAAACATTCAGTACTTC
NA	TRBD2	TRBJ2-1	TRBV5-4	CASSPPRLAGINEQFF	TGTGCCAGCAGCCCCCCCCGACTAGCGGGAATCAATGAGCAGTTCTTC
NA	TRBD1	TRBJ2-4	TRBV9	CASVKQGFLQGSIQYF	TGTGCCAGCGTTAAACAGGGGTTCCTACAAGGATCCATTCAGTACTTC
NA	NA	TRBJ2-3	TRBV7-9	CASSLPTGVSHGTQYF	TGTGCCAGCAGCTTACCTACGGGAGTCTCACACGGTACGCAGTATTTT
NA	NA	TRBJ2-3	TRBV29-1	CSVEGTLDTQYF	TGCAGCGTTGAGGGAACTTTGGATACGCAGTATTTT